Listed here are 14 T cell receptor beta chains from one sample, sequenced in a study of a mutant IDH1 vaccine in newly diagnosed glioma. Their specific antigens are unknown. Time point indicated: week 23, last vaccination. The vaccine gave 300 ug of a 20-mer mutant IDH1 peptide subcutaneously per dose. Libraries were prepared by immunoSEQ multiplex PCR; TCRdb keeps only in-frame clonotypes and omits some of them. The table has about 65,000 clones, approximately 84% seen once. This specimen consisted of PBMCs, obtained from a glioma patient whose treatment included an IDH1 peptide vaccine. The source is a man between 25 and 39 years old with glioma.

V and J are TRBV10-1 and TRBJ1-1, with 8 bases aligning to TRBD1. The CDR3 runs to 13 residues. J was trimmed by 7 bases and V by 6 bases; bases with no gene match: 7. Germline V gene data show CDR1 as WNHNN and CDR2 as SYGVQD (reference sequence). The CDR3 DNA is TGCGCCAGCAGACCCACAGGGGGGAATGAAGCTTTCTTT. Amino acid sequence: CASRPTGGNEAFF.

CDR3 coding DNA: TGTGCCAGCAGCCGGACAGTTACGAGTCAGCCCCAGCATTTT. It yields the protein CASSRTVTSQPQHF. The chain combines TRBV28 with TRBJ1-5, with D possibly matching TRBD1 (6 bases). From germline, CDR1 is MDHEN and CDR2 SYDVKM. V dropped 6 bases and J dropped 6 bases, with 15 bases sitting between them. The CDR3 covers 14 residues.

On this clone itself: One junction end disagrees with the germline gene, perhaps due to a read error. V is TRBV6-1 and J is TRBJ2-3; D uncertain. CDR3 length: 8 amino acids. The V gene's germline CDR1 is MNHNS and CDR2 SASEGT. The CDR3: CASNRVWF. CDR3 in DNA: TGTGCCAGCAACCGAGTATGGTTT.

The V and J genes are TRBV29-1 and TRBJ1-3, with unresolved D. This CDR3 contains 10 residues. CDR1 is SQVTM, CDR2 ANQGSEA, per germline. V lost 4 bases, J lost 8 bases, and 6 bases lay in between. In DNA, the CDR3 is TGCAGCGTTGTCGGGGACACCATATATTTT. Protein: CSVVGDTIYF.

The chain employs TRBV6-1 and TRBJ2-3; 7 positions match TRBD1. The CDR3 is 14 amino acids. V gave up 8 bases and J gave up 0 bases; unmatched junction bases: 5. Looked up from germline, CDR1 is MNHNS and CDR2 is SASEGT. CDR3 DNA sequence: TGTGCCAGCTACGGGACAGCTAGCACAGATACGCAGTATTTT. Translated: CASYGTASTDTQYF.

The genes are TRBV2 and TRBJ2-2, with TRBD2 identical over 9 bases. V trimming: 7 bases; J trimming: 3 bases; junction bases outside the gene matches: 6. The CDR3 is 15 residues long. Germline lookup yields CDR1 SNHLY and CDR2 FYNNEI. The CDR3 protein is CASKVASGDTGELFF. The CDR3 nucleotides read TGTGCCAGCAAGGTGGCTAGCGGGGACACCGGGGAGCTGTTTTTT. Full variable domain (missing parts from reference TRBV2 and TRBJ2-2): EPEVTQTPSHQVTQMGQEVILRCVPISNHLYFYWYRQILGQKVEFLVSFYNNEISEKSEIFDDQFSVERPDGSNFTLKIRSTKLEDSAMYFCASKVASGDTGELFFGEGSRLTVL.

The V and J genes are TRBV14 and TRBJ1-1; the D is unclear. This CDR3 region has 14 residues. Germline V gene data show CDR1 as SGHDN and CDR2 as FVKESK. V was trimmed by 1 base and J by 4 bases, leaving 10 bases between them. The CDR3 sequence: CASSQASGPTEAFF. CDR3 DNA: TGTGCCAGCAGCCAAGCATCCGGGCCCACTGAAGCTTTCTTT. The whole variable domain, filled in from reference TRBV14 and TRBJ1-1, reads EAGVTQFPSHSVIEKGQTVTLRCDPISGHDNLYWYRRVMGKEIKFLLHFVKESKQDESGMPNNRFLAERTGGTYSTLKVQPAELEDSGVYFCASSQASGPTEAFFGQGTRLTVV.

The chain has TRBV4-2 and TRBJ1-2, with a tentative D call TRBD1 (5 bases). The CDR3 loop spans 16 amino acids. CDR1 is LGHNA and CDR2 is YNFKEQ in the germline V gene. V was shortened by 5 bases and J by 6 bases, with 22 bases between the two germline ends. Here the CDR3 DNA reads TGTGCCAGCAGCACCCGGACACTATCCCTGGCCCATGGCTACACCTTC. Translated: CASSTRTLSLAHGYTF.

The chain is built from TRBV6-1 and TRBJ2-3, with 8 bases that match TRBD1. From germline, CDR1 is MNHNS and CDR2 SASEGT. The J segment lost 15 bases and the V segment lost 1 base, leaving 6 bases of the junction unmatched. CDR3 size: 12 residues. Written as DNA, the CDR3 is TGTGCCAGCAGTGAAGGGACAGGGCCCATTTATTTT. This encodes CASSEGTGPIYF.

The CDR3 DNA follows: TGCGCCAGCAGCCAGTCGCCGACAGGGAGCAATCAGCCCCAGCATTTT. Translation gives CASSQSPTGSNQPQHF. This chain links TRBV4-1 with TRBJ1-5, with TRBD1 matching 7 bases. CDR3 length: 16 residues. The V gene end was trimmed by 3 bases and the J gene end by 1 base; junction bases not matched to a gene: 6. CDR1 is MGHRA and CDR2 is YSYEKL in the germline V gene.

The chain links TRBV9 to TRBJ1-1, with D hard to call. Germline V gene sequence: CDR1 SGDLS, CDR2 YYNGEE. The length of the CDR3 is 14 residues. The germline V and J ends were trimmed by 5 bases and 3 bases, with 14 bases remaining between them. DNA for the CDR3: TGTGCCAGCAGTCTATCGGGGTCGGACACTGAAGCTTTCTTT. This encodes CASSLSGSDTEAFF. Looking up the rest from reference TRBV9 and TRBJ1-1 gives the full variable domain: DSGVTQTPKHLITATGQRVTLRCSPRSGDLSVYWYQQSLDQGLQFLIQYYNGEERAKGNILERFSAQQFPDLHSELNLSSLELGDSALYFCASSLSGSDTEAFFGQGTRLTVV.

V is TRBV6-5 and J is TRBJ2-3, with D tentatively TRBD1 (5 bases). Germline V gives CDR1 MNHEY, CDR2 SVGAGI. Trimming left V 7 bases short and J 5 bases short, with 16 bases between. The CDR3 is 14 residues long. This CDR3 is CASIKTWGGDTQYF. DNA of the CDR3: TGTGCCAGCATTAAGACCTGGGGCGGAGATACGCAGTATTTT.

J is TRBJ2-3 and V is TRBV2; 10 positions agree with TRBD2. CDR3 length: 16 residues. V was pared by 6 bases and J by 2 bases, with 8 bases of the junction left unmatched. Germline CDR1 and CDR2: SNHLY and FYNNEI. The CDR3 sequence is CASRSLTSGDTDTQYF. The CDR3 coding sequence is TGTGCCAGCAGAAGCCTTACTAGCGGGGACACAGATACGCAGTATTTT. The whole variable domain, remainder taken from reference TRBV2 and TRBJ2-3, is EPEVTQTPSHQVTQMGQEVILRCVPISNHLYFYWYRQILGQKVEFLVSFYNNEISEKSEIFDDQFSVERPDGSNFTLKIRSTKLEDSAMYFCASRSLTSGDTDTQYFGPGTRLTVL.

The rearrangement uses TRBV30 and TRBJ1-3; TRBD1 aligns across 8 bases. The CDR3 covers 14 residues. The trim removed 6 bases at V and 4 bases at J, leaving 8 bases unmatched. The germline V gene encodes CDR1 GTSNPN and CDR2 SVGIG (reference sequence). The CDR3 DNA is TGTGCCTGCTCCGACAGGGGTTACGGAAACACCATATATTTT. It yields the protein CACSDRGYGNTIYF.